The TCR beta chain under discussion was sequenced for a study of lymphopenia after photon versus proton radiotherapy. Whole-study results and caveats: Post-nadir TCR diversity decline inversely tracked overall survival among those who died. Authors raise, but do not show, better survival with proton therapy. Oligoclonal CD8+ Temra expansion after nadir drove photon patients' diversity drop. Proton therapy kept repertoires fairly stable, unlike photons, which gained effector/memory cells.

The protocol was immunoSEQ multiplex PCR, while the TCRdb copy is restricted to in-frame clones and leaves out a portion. The sample has 150,000 to 200,000 clones, 70% to 90% seen once. About this clone: What it recognizes is unknown.

Per the germline V gene, CDR1 is SGDLS and CDR2 is YYNGEE. The V gene end was trimmed by 1 base and the J gene end by 0 bases; junction bases not matched to a gene: 8. The CDR3 has 17 residues. The rearrangement joins TRBV9 to TRBJ2-5, with TRBD2 identical over 8 bases. Sequenced material: peripheral blood, taken from a patient treated with photon-based radiotherapy. This TCR was recovered from a man between 50 and 59 years old with gastric cancer. DNA of the CDR3: TGTGCCAGCAGCGTAAGCACTAGCGGAGCGTACCAAGAGACCCAGTACTTC. It yields the protein CASSVSTSGAYQETQYF.